These 19 T cell receptor beta chains share one sample of origin, sequenced in a study of control samples from healthy donors and cancer patients. TCRdb keeps only in-frame clones here, not all; method: immunoSEQ multiplex PCR. Of 170,000 or so clones in the sample, around 90% are singletons; the top ten hold roughly 2.1%. The sample taken for sequencing was blood. The receptors derive from a woman aged 40-49 years in good health.

The gene calls are TRBV19 and TRBJ2-5; D tentatively reads TRBD1 or TRBD2 (5 bases each). The CDR3 is 16 residues long. The V gene lost 5 bases and the J gene lost 5 bases, with 21 bases spanning the gap. Per the germline V gene, CDR1 is LNHDA and CDR2 is SQIVND (reference sequence). The CDR3, as DNA: TGTGCCAGTAGTCCCTGGGACCGCGGATACGTCGAGACCCAGTACTTC. This encodes CASSPWDRGYVETQYF. The entire variable domain, with the rest obtained from reference TRBV19 and TRBJ2-5, is as follows: DGGITQSPKYLFRKEGQNVTLSCEQNLNHDAMYWYRQDPGQGLRLIYYSQIVNDFQKGDIAEGYSVSREKKESFPLTVTSAQKNPTAFYLCASSPWDRGYVETQYFGPGTRLLVL.

This sequence joins TRBV4-1 and TRBJ1-2, with TRBD1 matching 7 bases. This CDR3 has 15 residues. The trim removed 2 bases at V and 4 bases at J, leaving 7 bases unmatched. CDR1 is MGHRA, CDR2 YSYEKL, per germline. CDR3 protein: CASSQLTTGAYGYTF. In nucleotides, the CDR3 is TGCGCCAGCAGCCAACTTACAACAGGGGCCTATGGCTACACCTTC.

V gene TRBV7-3 combines with J gene TRBJ2-7, with D perhaps TRBD1 (5 bases). Deletions cut 5 bases from V and 3 bases from J, with 17 bases between. Germline V gene data show CDR1 as SGHTA and CDR2 as FQGTGA. The CDR3 is made up of 15 amino acids. This chain's CDR3 is CASSQRQGVGYEQYF. The CDR3 bases are TGTGCCAGCAGCCAACGCCAGGGTGTGGGCTACGAGCAGTACTTC.

This chain connects TRBV9 to TRBJ2-7; D uncertain. CDR1 SGDLS and CDR2 YYNGEE come from the germline V gene. The CDR3 spans 14 residues. Trimming stripped 7 bases from V and 3 bases from J, with 17 bases between. The CDR3, as DNA: TGTGCCAGCTCGGCCGTTGGAATGGGCTACGAGCAGTACTTC. Translated: CASSAVGMGYEQYF.

The genes are TRBV29-1 and TRBJ1-2; 10 bases agree with TRBD1. The CDR3 sequence is 14 residues long. The trim removed 5 bases at V and 5 bases at J, leaving 8 bases unmatched. Per the germline V gene, CDR1 is SQVTM and CDR2 is ANQGSEA. DNA of the CDR3: TGCAGCGTTTTACCGGGACAGGGGATATATGGCTACACCTTC. Translated, it gives CSVLPGQGIYGYTF.

The chain joins TRBV7-9 to TRBJ2-2; D may correspond to TRBD1 or TRBD2 (6 bases each). The CDR3 is 13 residues long. Per germline, CDR1 SEHNR and CDR2 FQNEAQ (reference sequence). The V end lost 8 bases, the J end lost 6 bases, and 13 bases lay between the germline ends. DNA of the CDR3: TGTGCCAGCTTAGGGGGGTTGCCCGGGGAGCTGTTTTTT. This codes for CASLGGLPGELFF.

The chain employs TRBV12-5 and TRBJ1-5; possibly TRBD1 for D (6 bases). Per the germline V gene, CDR1 is LGHNT and CDR2 is FRNRAP. The CDR3 runs 14 residues. V was cut by 5 bases and J by 2 bases, with 10 bases left in between. The CDR3 region is CASGQGSGNQPQHF. CDR3 nucleotides: TGTGCTAGTGGTCAGGGGTCGGGCAATCAGCCCCAGCATTTT.

The gene calls are TRBV7-2 and TRBJ2-7, with 12 bases matching TRBD1. From germline, CDR1 is SGHTA and CDR2 FQGNSA. This CDR3 is 14 amino acids long. The V segment lost 4 bases and the J segment 6 bases; nucleotides outside the gene matches: 4. CDR3 coding DNA: TGTGCCAGCAGCTCGGGACAGGGGGCGGTCGAGCAGTACTTC. It translates to CASSSGQGAVEQYF.

The gene calls are TRBV7-8 and TRBJ1-5; TRBD1 might be the D (5 bases). Trimming cost V 5 bases and J 5 bases, with 13 bases left between them. The germline CDR1 and CDR2 sequences are SGHVS and FQNEAQ. CDR3 length: 14 amino acids. In nucleotides, the CDR3 is TGTGCCAGCAGCCCCCAGACGGGGGATCAGCCCCAGCATTTT. Encoded protein: CASSPQTGDQPQHF.

The chain links TRBV6-5 to TRBJ1-3, with D perhaps matching TRBD1 (5 bases). Per the germline V gene, CDR1 is MNHEY and CDR2 is SVGAGI. The CDR3 runs to 15 residues. Trimming left V 2 bases short and J 4 bases short, with 12 bases between. As DNA, the CDR3 is TGTGCCAGCAGTTACGCGTGGGGCAAGGGAAACACCATATATTTT. This gives the protein CASSYAWGKGNTIYF.

CDR3 sequence reads: CASSQSEQSGTEAFF. The CDR3 DNA follows: TGTGCCAGCAGCCAGAGTGAACAGAGCGGCACTGAAGCTTTCTTT. The rearrangement uses TRBV7-9 and TRBJ1-1; D unresolved. Germline assignment: CDR1 SEHNR and CDR2 FQNEAQ (reference sequence). The CDR3 is 15 residues long. V was pared by 5 bases and J by 4 bases, with 17 bases between.

The V and J genes are TRBV6-5 and TRBJ1-1; D gene unclear. The length of the CDR3 is 13 residues. Deletions cut 8 bases from V and 0 bases from J, with 10 bases between. From germline, CDR1 is MNHEY and CDR2 SVGAGI. CDR3 nucleotides: TGTGCCAGCGAAAGGCAGCTGAACACTGAAGCTTTCTTT. It translates to CASERQLNTEAFF.

The rearrangement links TRBV6-2 or TRBV6-3 to TRBJ2-5; TRBD1 matches 8 bases. Unmatched junction bases numbered 7, after V lost 5 bases and J lost 5 bases. Germline V lookup: CDR1 MNHEY, CDR2 SVGEGT. The CDR3 consists of 14 residues. CDR3 protein: CASSGQGAGETQYF. Written as DNA, the CDR3 is TGTGCCAGCAGTGGACAGGGAGCGGGTGAGACCCAGTACTTC.

The V call is TRBV5-4, the J call TRBJ2-1, with 12 bases aligning to TRBD2. With 0 bases clipped from V and 7 bases from J, the junction kept 5 bases outside the gene matches. The CDR3 has 16 residues. CDR1 SGHNT and CDR2 YYREEE come from the germline V gene (reference sequence). The CDR3 DNA sequence: TGTGCCAGCAGCTTGGGAAGACTAGCGGGGGTAAATGAGCAGTTCTTC. Translation gives CASSLGRLAGVNEQFF. Combining the CDR3 with reference TRBV5-4 and TRBJ2-1 gives the whole variable domain ETGVTQSPTHLIKTRGQQVTLRCSSQSGHNTVSWYQQALGQGPQFIFQYYREEENGRGNFPPRFSGLQFPNYSSELNVNALELDDSALYLCASSLGRLAGVNEQFFGPGTRLTVL.

CDR3 sequence: CASSISLMNTEAFF. The CDR3, as DNA: TGTGCCAGTAGTATCTCACTTATGAACACTGAAGCTTTCTTT. The chain links TRBV19 to TRBJ1-1; D is uncertain. Trimming removed 3 bases at V and 0 bases at J, with 8 bases between. This CDR3 is built from 14 residues. The V gene's germline CDR1 is LNHDA and CDR2 SQIVND (reference sequence). The variable domain in full, completed from reference TRBV19 and TRBJ1-1, reads DGGITQSPKYLFRKEGQNVTLSCEQNLNHDAMYWYRQDPGQGLRLIYYSQIVNDFQKGDIAEGYSVSREKKESFPLTVTSAQKNPTAFYLCASSISLMNTEAFFGQGTRLTVV.

The table lists this clone with a count of one. The V gene is TRBV5-4, the J gene TRBJ2-7; weak D call: TRBD1 (5 bases). V lost 0 bases and J 1 base, leaving 8 bases between the germline ends. Per the germline V gene, CDR1 is SGHNT and CDR2 is YYREEE (reference sequence). This CDR3 spans 14 amino acids. The CDR3 loop reads CASSLEGVSYEQYF. CDR3 in DNA: TGTGCCAGCAGCTTGGAAGGGGTGTCCTACGAGCAGTACTTC.

Remarks on this clone: Other DNA sequences in the sample encode the same CDR3. The chain is built from TRBV2 and TRBJ2-5; D not certain. Trimming removed 4 bases from V and 3 bases from J, with 6 bases in between. CDR3 length: 12 amino acids. Germline V gene lookup returns CDR1 SNHLY and CDR2 FYNNEI. CDR3 bases: TGTGCCAGCAGTGTGGTGGAAGAGACCCAGTACTTC. This sequence encodes CASSVVEETQYF.

The rearrangement uses TRBV29-1 and TRBJ1-1; unclear D gene. Germline V gene lookup returns CDR1 SQVTM and CDR2 ANQGSEA. The CDR3 is 11 amino acids. Trimming took off 7 bases at V and 5 bases at J, with 11 bases between the two ends. The CDR3 bases are TGCAGCGGGGGATGGAGTACTGAAGCTTTCTTT. Protein: CSGGWSTEAFF.

This clone was seen a single time. The J gene is TRBJ1-1, the V gene TRBV3-1 (or the pseudogene TRBV3-2), with a possible D match to TRBD1 (6 bases). V was pared by 4 bases and J by 5 bases, with 11 bases between. The CDR3 loop spans 13 amino acids. Germline V CDR1 and CDR2: LGHDT, YNNKEL (reference sequence). The CDR3: CASSPQQGTEAFF. CDR3 coding DNA: TGTGCCAGCAGCCCCCAACAGGGAACTGAAGCTTTCTTT.